Listed below are T cell receptor beta chains from one sample, sequenced in a study of T-cell memory formation after mild COVID-19. TCRdb reprocessed the 5' RACE reads via MiXCR and lists one record per CDR3 protein. The data contain hundreds of thousands of distinct CDR3 sequences, roughly 25% of them seen just once; the ten biggest clones take up approximately 13%. Sequenced input: PBMCs or a T cell subset sorted from them (not recorded which). The receptors originated from an adult woman who had mild COVID-19 (a few samples of this study predate the infection). Cell type and time point are not known. Each CDR3 is given with its conserved first and last residue. The D gene is left open where the match is weak. Some rows have no size entry. The others give once, few or many, or a class for an expanded clone.

clone size	V gene	D gene	J gene	CDR3 protein	CDR3 DNA
few	TRBV12-3/TRBV12-4	TRBD1	TRBJ1-2	CASSLETGGGRVIGYTF	TGTGCCAGCAGTTTGGAGACAGGGGGAGGGAGGGTTATCGGCTACACCTTC
.	TRBV27	TRBD1	TRBJ2-7	CARSLSTGQAGYEQYF	TGTGCCAGAAGTTTATCCACCGGACAGGCTGGATACGAGCAGTACTTC
few	TRBV6-1	.	TRBJ2-4	CASSDPTEGLAKNIQYF	TGTGCCAGCAGTGATCCAACAGAGGGCTTAGCCAAAAACATTCAGTACTTC
few	TRBV10-3	.	TRBJ2-5	CAISNREETQYF	TGTGCCATCAGTAACAGAGAAGAGACCCAGTACTTC
few	TRBV29-1	TRBD1	TRBJ1-2	CSVTGTGPYGYTF	TGCAGCGTAACCGGGACAGGGCCTTATGGCTACACCTTC
.	TRBV30	.	TRBJ2-7	CAWSVLGDHEQYF	TGTGCCTGGAGTGTACTAGGGGACCACGAGCAGTACTTC
few	TRBV25-1	.	TRBJ2-2	CASSEWGTGELFF	TGTGCCAGCAGTGAATGGGGCACCGGGGAGCTGTTTTTT
.	TRBV2	TRBD1	TRBJ2-7	CASSVLDRGRGEEYF	TGTGCCAGCAGTGTATTGGACAGGGGAAGGGGCGAGGAGTACTTC
.	TRBV4-3	TRBD2	TRBJ2-3	CASSQDAGASTDTQYF	TGCGCCAGCAGCCAAGATGCGGGAGCGAGCACAGATACGCAGTATTTT
few	TRBV12-5	TRBD1	TRBJ1-1	CASGLPPDRLSTEAFF	TGTGCTAGTGGTTTGCCCCCGGACAGGCTGAGCACTGAAGCTTTCTTT
few	TRBV29-1	.	TRBJ2-7	CSVEFRGTYEQYF	TGCAGCGTTGAATTCCGCGGGACCTACGAGCAGTACTTC
.	TRBV5-1	.	TRBJ2-7	CASRLAAATYEQYF	TGCGCCAGCAGGCTGGCGGCGGCGACCTACGAGCAGTACTTC
.	TRBV7-9	.	TRBJ2-2	CASSLGPQNTGELFF	TGTGCCAGCAGCTTAGGTCCCCAGAACACCGGGGAGCTGTTTTTT
.	TRBV21-1	.	TRBJ2-6	CASSKGLDRDLRLAGANVLTF	TGTGCCAGCAGCAAAGGGCTCGACAGGGACCTTAGATTGGCTGGGGCCAACGTCCTGACTTTC
.	TRBV19	.	TRBJ1-5	CASSIGGYSNQPQHF	TGTGCCAGTAGTATTGGAGGGTACAGCAATCAGCCCCAGCATTTT
.	TRBV10-3	.	TRBJ2-1	CAISESIEQFF	TGTGCCATCAGTGAGTCTATTGAGCAGTTCTTC
.	TRBV20-1	TRBD1	TRBJ2-5	CSARVVGGETQYF	TGCAGTGCTAGAGTTGTAGGGGGCGAGACCCAGTACTTC
few	TRBV5-6	.	TRBJ1-2	CASSLAGSNYGYTF	TGTGCCAGCAGCCTGGCGGGGAGTAACTATGGCTACACCTTC
few	TRBV20-1	TRBD2	TRBJ2-1	CSAIGWTSGVGSYNEQFF	TGCAGTGCTATCGGCTGGACTAGCGGGGTTGGGTCCTACAATGAGCAGTTCTTC
.	TRBV12-5	.	TRBJ2-7	CASGLVVSKESYEQYF	TGTGCTAGTGGTTTGGTCGTCAGCAAAGAGTCCTACGAGCAGTACTTC
.	TRBV3-1	TRBD2	TRBJ2-1	CASSQETSGRAGYNEQFF	TGTGCCAGCAGCCAAGAGACTAGCGGGAGGGCCGGTTACAATGAGCAGTTCTTC
few	TRBV20-1	TRBD2	TRBJ2-7	CSAPTHHRTSGNEQYF	TGCAGTGCTCCTACCCACCACAGGACTAGCGGGAACGAGCAGTACTTC
few	TRBV29-1	.	TRBJ2-5	CSVGSRTQYF	TGCAGCGTTGGTTCGAGGACCCAGTACTTC
.	TRBV7-8	.	TRBJ1-2	CASSLGRGNYGYTF	TGTGCCAGCAGCTTAGGCCGGGGGAACTATGGCTACACCTTC
few	TRBV7-9	.	TRBJ2-5	CASSLGNSREETQYF	TGTGCCAGCAGCTTAGGAAATAGTAGGGAAGAGACCCAGTACTTC
many	TRBV6-2/TRBV6-3	.	TRBJ1-2	CASSPRRTFEIYGYTF	TGTGCCAGCAGTCCACGAAGGACCTTTGAAATCTATGGCTACACCTTC
.	TRBV7-2	TRBD2	TRBJ2-3	CASIQEGLVTDTQYF	TGTGCCAGCATCCAGGAAGGACTAGTCACAGATACGCAGTATTTT
.	TRBV3-1	.	TRBJ2-3	CASSQSTGKRAATQYF	TGTGCCAGCAGCCAGTCAACAGGAAAGAGGGCAGCTACGCAGTATTTT
.	TRBV24-1	.	TRBJ2-1	CATSPTGSYNEQFF	TGTGCCACCAGTCCGACAGGCTCCTACAATGAGCAGTTCTTC
.	TRBV15	.	TRBJ1-5	CATRRERNSNQPQHF	TGTGCCACCAGAAGAGAGAGGAACAGCAATCAGCCCCAGCATTTT
few	TRBV5-1	.	TRBJ2-7	CASSPGDRATYEQYF	TGCGCCAGCAGCCCGGGAGACAGGGCGACCTACGAGCAGTACTTC
.	TRBV6-6	.	TRBJ1-5	CASKTGEGNQPQHF	TGTGCCAGCAAGACAGGAGAGGGCAATCAGCCCCAGCATTTT
few	TRBV20-1	TRBD1	TRBJ2-1	CSANPGQGLVEQFF	TGCAGTGCGAACCCGGGACAGGGGCTCGTTGAGCAGTTCTTC
.	TRBV5-6	TRBD2	TRBJ2-1	CASSHGLAGSGSYNEQFF	TGTGCCAGCAGCCACGGACTAGCGGGATCGGGCTCCTACAATGAGCAGTTCTTC